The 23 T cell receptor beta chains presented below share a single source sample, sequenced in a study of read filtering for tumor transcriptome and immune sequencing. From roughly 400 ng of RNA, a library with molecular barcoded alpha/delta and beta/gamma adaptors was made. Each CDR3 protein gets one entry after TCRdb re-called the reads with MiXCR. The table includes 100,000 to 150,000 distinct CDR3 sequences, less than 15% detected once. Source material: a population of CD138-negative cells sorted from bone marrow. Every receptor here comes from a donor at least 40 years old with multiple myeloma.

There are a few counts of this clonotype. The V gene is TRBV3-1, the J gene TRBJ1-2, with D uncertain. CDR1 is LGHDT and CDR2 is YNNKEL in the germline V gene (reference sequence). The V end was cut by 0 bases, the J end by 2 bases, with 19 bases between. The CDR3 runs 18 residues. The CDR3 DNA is TGTGCCAGCAGCCAAGAGGGTCCCAGGCGGGAACAGAACTATGGCTACACCTTC. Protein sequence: CASSQEGPRREQNYGYTF. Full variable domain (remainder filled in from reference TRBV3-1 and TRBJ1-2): DTAVSQTPKYLVTQMGNDKSIKCEQNLGHDTMYWYKQDSKKFLKIMFSYNNKELIINETVPNRFSPKSPDKAHLNLHINSLELGDSAVYFCASSQEGPRREQNYGYTFGSGTRLTVV.

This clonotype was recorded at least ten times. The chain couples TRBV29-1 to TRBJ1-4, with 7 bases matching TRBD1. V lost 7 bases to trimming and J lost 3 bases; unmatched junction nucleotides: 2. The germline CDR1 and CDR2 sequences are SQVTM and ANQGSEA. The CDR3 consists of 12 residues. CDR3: CSGQGANEKLFF. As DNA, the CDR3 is TGCAGCGGACAGGGCGCTAATGAAAAACTGTTTTTT.

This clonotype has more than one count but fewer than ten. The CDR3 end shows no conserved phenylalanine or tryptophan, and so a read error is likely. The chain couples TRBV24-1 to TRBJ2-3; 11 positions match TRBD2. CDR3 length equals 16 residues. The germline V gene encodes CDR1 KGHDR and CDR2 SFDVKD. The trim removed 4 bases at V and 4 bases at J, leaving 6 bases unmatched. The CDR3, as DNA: TGTGCCACCAGTGAAAGCCTAGCGGGAGGCTCAGATACGCAGTATCTT. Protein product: CATSESLAGGSDTQYL.

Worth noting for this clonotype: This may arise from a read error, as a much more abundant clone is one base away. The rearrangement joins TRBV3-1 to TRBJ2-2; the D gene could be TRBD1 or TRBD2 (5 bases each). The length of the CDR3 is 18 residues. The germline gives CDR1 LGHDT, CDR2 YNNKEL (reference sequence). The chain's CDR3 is CASGQDIKRGDNTGELFF. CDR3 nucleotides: TGTGCCAGCGGCCAAGATATAAAGAGAGGGGATAACACCGGGGAGCTGTTTTTT. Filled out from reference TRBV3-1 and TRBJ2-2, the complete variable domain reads DTAVSQTPKYLVTQMGNDKSIKCEQNLGHDTMYWYKQDSKKFLKIMFSYNNKELIINETVPNRFSPKSPDKAHLNLHINSLELGDSAVYFCASGQDIKRGDNTGELFFGEGSRLTVL.

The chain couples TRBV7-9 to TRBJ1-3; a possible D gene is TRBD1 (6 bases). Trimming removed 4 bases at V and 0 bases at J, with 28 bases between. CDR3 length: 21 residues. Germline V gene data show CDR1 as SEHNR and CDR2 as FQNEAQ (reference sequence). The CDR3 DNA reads TGTGCCAGCAGCTCATACACCGCGGGACATACCAGCCGGGGCTCTGGAAACACCATATATTTT. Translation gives CASSSYTAGHTSRGSGNTIYF.

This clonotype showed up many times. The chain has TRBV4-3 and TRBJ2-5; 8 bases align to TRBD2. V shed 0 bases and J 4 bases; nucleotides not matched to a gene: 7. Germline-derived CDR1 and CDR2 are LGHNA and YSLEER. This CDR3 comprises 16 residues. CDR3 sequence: CASSQDRLAGGETQYF. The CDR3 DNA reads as TGCGCCAGCAGCCAAGATCGGCTAGCGGGTGGAGAGACCCAGTACTTC.

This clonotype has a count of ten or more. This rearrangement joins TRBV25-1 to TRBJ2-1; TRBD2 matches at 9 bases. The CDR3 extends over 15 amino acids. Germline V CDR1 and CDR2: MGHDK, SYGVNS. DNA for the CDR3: TGTCCTCCCAGGTGGCGGGAGGGCCGGGACAATGAGCAGTTCTTC. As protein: CPPRWREGRDNEQFF.

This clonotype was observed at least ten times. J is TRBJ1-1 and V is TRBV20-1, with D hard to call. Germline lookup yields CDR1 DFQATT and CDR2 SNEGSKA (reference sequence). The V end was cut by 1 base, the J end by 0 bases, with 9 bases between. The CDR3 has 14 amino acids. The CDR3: CSARVGEMNTEAFF. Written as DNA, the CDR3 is TGCAGTGCTAGAGTGGGAGAGATGAACACTGAAGCTTTCTTT.

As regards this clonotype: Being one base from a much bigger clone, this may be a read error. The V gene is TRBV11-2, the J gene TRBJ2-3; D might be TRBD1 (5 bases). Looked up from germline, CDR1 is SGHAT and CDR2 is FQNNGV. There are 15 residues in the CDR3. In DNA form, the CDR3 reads TGTGCCAGCAGCTTAGACAGGGTAGGAACAGTTACGCAGTATTTT. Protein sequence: CASSLDRVGTVTQYF.

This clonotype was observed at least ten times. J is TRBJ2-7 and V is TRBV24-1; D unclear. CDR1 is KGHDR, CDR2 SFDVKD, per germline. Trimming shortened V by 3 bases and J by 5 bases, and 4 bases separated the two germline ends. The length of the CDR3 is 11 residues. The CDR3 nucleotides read TGTGCCACCAGTGATGGGGACGAGCAGTACTTC. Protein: CATSDGDEQYF.

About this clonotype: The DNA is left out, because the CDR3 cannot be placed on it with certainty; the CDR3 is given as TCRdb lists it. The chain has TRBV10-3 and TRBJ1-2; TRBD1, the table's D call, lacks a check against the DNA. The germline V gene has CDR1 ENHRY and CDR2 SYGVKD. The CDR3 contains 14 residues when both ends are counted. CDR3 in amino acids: CATTTGTGPYGCTF.

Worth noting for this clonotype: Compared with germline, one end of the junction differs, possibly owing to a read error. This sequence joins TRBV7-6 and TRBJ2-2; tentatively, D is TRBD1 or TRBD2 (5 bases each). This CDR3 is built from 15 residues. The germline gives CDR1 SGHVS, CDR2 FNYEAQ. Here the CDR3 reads CASSFRELDNGVLFF. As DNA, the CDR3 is TGTGCCAGCAGCTTCAGGGAATTAGACAACGGGGTGCTGTTTTTT.

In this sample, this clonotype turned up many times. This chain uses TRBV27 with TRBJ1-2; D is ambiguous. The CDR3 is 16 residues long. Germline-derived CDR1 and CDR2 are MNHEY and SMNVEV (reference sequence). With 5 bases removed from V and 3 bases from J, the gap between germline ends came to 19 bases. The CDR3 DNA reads TGTGCCAGCAGTCCGCTCGGGGAGGCCCGACACTATGGCTACACCTTC. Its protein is CASSPLGEARHYGYTF.

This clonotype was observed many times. The CDR3 here is CSARDLTSGANYNEQFF. The CDR3 coding sequence is TGCAGTGCTAGAGATCTAACTAGCGGAGCAAATTACAATGAGCAGTTCTTC. The V call is TRBV20-1, the J call TRBJ2-1; 8 nucleotides match TRBD2. With V trimmed by 0 bases and J by 4 bases, 11 bases remained unmatched. Germline V CDR1 and CDR2: DFQATT, SNEGSKA (reference sequence). The CDR3 runs to 17 residues.

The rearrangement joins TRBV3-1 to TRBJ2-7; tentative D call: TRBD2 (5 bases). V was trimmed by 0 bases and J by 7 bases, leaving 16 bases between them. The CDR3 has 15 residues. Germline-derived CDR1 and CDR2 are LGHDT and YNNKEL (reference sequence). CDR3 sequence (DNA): TGTGCCAGCAGCCAAGAGGGCAGCGGCGAATCGGAGCAGTACTTC. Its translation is CASSQEGSGESEQYF.

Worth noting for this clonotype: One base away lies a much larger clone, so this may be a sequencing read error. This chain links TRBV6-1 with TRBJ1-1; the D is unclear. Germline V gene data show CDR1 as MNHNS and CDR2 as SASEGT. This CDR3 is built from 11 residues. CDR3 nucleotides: TGTGCCAGCAGTCCCGAAACTGAAGCTTGCTTT. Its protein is CASSPETEACF.

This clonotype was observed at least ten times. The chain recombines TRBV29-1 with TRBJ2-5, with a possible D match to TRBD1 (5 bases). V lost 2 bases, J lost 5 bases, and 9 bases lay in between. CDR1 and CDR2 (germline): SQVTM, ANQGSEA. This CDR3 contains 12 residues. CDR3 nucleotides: TGCAGCGTTGAATTGGCAGGGGAGACCCAGTACTTC. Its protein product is CSVELAGETQYF.

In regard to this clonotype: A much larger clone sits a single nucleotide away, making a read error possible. The CDR3: CASSLDSTRELFF. The CDR3 bases are TGCGCCAGCAGCTTGGACTCAACCAGGGAGCTGTTTTTT. V gene TRBV5-1 combines with J gene TRBJ2-2, with D uncertain. V lost 0 bases and J 9 bases, leaving 9 bases between the germline ends. The CDR3 has 13 residues. Germline CDR1 and CDR2: SGHRS and YFSETQ.

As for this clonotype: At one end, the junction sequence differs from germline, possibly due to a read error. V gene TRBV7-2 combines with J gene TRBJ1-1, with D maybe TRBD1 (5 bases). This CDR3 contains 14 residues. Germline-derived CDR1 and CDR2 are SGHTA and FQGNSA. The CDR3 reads CACSSKGTGTEAFF. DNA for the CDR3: TGTGCCTGCAGCTCAAAAGGGACGGGAACTGAAGCTTTCTTT. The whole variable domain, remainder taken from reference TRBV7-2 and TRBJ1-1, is GAGVSQSPSNKVTEKGKDVELRCDPISGHTALYWYRQSLGQGLEFLIYFQGNSAPDKSGLPSDRFSAERTGGSVSTLTIQRTQQEDSAVYLCACSSKGTGTEAFFGQGTRLTVV.

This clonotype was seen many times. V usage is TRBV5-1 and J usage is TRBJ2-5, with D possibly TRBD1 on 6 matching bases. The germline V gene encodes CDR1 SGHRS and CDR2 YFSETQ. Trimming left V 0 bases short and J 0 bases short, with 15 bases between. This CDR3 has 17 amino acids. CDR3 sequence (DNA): TGCGCCAGCAGCTTGGGGGTTGACAGGTGGTACCAAGAGACCCAGTACTTC. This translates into CASSLGVDRWYQETQYF.

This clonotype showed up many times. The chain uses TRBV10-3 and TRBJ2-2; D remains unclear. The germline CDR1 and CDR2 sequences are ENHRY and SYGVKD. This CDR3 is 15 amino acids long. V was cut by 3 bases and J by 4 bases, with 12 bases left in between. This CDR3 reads CAISEEVGGTGELFF. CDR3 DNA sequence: TGTGCCATCAGTGAAGAAGTAGGCGGCACCGGGGAGCTGTTTTTT.

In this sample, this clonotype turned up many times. The DNA of the CDR3 is TGTGCCAGCTCGGACAATGAGCAGTTCTTC. It translates to CASSDNEQFF. The gene calls are TRBV18 and TRBJ2-1; D gene unclear. Germline V gene data show CDR1 as KGHSH and CDR2 as LQKENI. This CDR3 region has 10 residues. V was shortened by 6 bases and J by 5 bases, with 2 bases between the two germline ends.

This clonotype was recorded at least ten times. DNA for the CDR3: TGTGCCAGCAGGACTAGCGGGAACACCGGGGAGCTGTTTTTT. This codes for CASRTSGNTGELFF. The rearrangement joins TRBV25-1 to TRBJ2-2, with 9 bases identical to TRBD2. The CDR3 consists of 14 residues. V gave up 6 bases and J gave up 1 base; unmatched junction bases: 0. CDR1 is MGHDK, CDR2 SYGVNS, per germline.